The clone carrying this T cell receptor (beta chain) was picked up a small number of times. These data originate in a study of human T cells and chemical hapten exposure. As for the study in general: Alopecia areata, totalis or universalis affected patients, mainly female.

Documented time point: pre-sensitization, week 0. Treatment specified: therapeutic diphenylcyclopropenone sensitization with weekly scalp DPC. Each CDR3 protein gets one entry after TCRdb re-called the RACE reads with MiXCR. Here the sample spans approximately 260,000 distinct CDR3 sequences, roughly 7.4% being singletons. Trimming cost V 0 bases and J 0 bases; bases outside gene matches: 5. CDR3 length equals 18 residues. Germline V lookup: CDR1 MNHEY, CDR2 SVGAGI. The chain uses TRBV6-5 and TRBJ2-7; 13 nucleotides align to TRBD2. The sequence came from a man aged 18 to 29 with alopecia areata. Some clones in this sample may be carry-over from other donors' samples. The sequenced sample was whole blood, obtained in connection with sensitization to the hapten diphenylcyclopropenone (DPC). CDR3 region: CASSYSKGLAGDSYEQYF. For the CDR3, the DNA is TGTGCCAGCAGTTACTCGAAAGGACTAGCGGGAGACTCCTACGAGCAGTACTTC.